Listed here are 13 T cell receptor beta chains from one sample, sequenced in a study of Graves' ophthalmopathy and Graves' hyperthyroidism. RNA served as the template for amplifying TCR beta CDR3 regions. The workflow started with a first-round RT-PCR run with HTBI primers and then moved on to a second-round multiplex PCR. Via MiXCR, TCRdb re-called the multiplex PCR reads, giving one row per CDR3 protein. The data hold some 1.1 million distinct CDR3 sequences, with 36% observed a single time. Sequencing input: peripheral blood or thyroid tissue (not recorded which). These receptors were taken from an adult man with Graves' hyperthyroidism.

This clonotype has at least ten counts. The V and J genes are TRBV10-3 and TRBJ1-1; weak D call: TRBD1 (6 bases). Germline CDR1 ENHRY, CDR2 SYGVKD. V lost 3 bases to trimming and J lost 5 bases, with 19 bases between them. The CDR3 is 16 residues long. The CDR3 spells CAISDRDRQQGTEAFF. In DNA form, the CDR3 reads TGTGCCATCAGTGACAGAGATAGACAGCAGGGGACTGAAGCTTTCTTT.

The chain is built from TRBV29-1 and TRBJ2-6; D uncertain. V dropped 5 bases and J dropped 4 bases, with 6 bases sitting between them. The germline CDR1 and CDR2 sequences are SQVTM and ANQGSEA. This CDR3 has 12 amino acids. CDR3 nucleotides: TGCAGCGTTCAACCGGGGGCCAACGTCCTGACTTTC. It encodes CSVQPGANVLTF.

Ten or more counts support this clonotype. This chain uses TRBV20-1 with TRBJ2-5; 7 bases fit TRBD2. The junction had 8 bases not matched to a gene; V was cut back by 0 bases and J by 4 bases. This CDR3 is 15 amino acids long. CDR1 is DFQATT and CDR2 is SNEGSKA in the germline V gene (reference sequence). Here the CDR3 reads CSARDALAVLETQYF. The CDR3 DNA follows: TGCAGTGCTAGAGATGCCCTAGCGGTGTTAGAGACCCAGTACTTC.

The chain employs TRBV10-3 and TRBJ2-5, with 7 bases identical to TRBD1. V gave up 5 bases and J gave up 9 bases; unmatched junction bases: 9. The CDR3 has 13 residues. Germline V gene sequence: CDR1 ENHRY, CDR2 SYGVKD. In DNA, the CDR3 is TGTGCCATCAGTACAGGGGATGGTCAGCCCCAGTACTTC. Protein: CAISTGDGQPQYF.

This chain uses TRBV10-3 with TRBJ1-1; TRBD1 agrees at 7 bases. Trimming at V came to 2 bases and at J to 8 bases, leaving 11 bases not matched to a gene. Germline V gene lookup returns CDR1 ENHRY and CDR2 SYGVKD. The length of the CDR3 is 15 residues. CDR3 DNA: TGTGCCATCAGTGAGAGGAGGGGGCCCTCCCCGGAAGCTTTCTTT. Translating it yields CAISERRGPSPEAFF.

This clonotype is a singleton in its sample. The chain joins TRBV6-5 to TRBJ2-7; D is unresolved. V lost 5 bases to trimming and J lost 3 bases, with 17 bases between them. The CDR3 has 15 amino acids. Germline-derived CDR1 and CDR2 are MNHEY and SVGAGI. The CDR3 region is CASSVTGKPGYEQYF. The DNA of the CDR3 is TGTGCCAGCAGTGTTACGGGTAAACCCGGCTACGAGCAGTACTTC.

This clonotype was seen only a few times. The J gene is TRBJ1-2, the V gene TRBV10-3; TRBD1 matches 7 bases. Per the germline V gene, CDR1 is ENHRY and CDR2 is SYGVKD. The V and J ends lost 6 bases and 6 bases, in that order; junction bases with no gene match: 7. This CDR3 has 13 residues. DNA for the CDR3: TGTGCCATCAGGTGGGACAGCTCAAATGGCTACACCTTC. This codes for CAIRWDSSNGYTF.

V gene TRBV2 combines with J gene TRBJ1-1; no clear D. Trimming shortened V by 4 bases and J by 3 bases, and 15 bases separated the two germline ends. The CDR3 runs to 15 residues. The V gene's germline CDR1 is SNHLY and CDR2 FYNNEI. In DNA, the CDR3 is TGTGCCAGCAGTGTAACGTTCAGCCGGGACACTGAAGCTTTCTTT. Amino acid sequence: CASSVTFSRDTEAFF. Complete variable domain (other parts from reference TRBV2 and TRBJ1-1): EPEVTQTPSHQVTQMGQEVILRCVPISNHLYFYWYRQILGQKVEFLVSFYNNEISEKSEIFDDQFSVERPDGSNFTLKIRSTKLEDSAMYFCASSVTFSRDTEAFFGQGTRLTVV.

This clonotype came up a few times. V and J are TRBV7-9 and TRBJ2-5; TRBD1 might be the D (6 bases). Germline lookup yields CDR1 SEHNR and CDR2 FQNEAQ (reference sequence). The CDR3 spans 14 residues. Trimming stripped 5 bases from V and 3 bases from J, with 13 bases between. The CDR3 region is CASSRPGHEETQYF. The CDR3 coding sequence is TGTGCCAGCAGCCGACCGGGACACGAAGAGACCCAGTACTTC. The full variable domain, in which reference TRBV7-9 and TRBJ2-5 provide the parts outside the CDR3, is DTGVSQNPRHKITKRGQNVTFRCDPISEHNRLYWYRQTLGQGPEFLTYFQNEAQLEKSRLLSDRFSAERPKGSFSTLEIQRTEQGDSAMYLCASSRPGHEETQYFGPGTRLLVL.

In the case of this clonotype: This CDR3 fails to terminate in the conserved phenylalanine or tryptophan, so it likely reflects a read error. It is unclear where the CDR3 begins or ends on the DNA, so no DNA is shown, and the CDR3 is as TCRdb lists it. The CDR3 region is CASSVGGADYGYTFGS. V gene TRBV9 combines with J gene TRBJ2-5; the table calls TRBD2, which could not be checked here. Including both end residues, the CDR3 is 16 amino acids long. The V gene's germline CDR1 is SGDLS and CDR2 YYNGEE.

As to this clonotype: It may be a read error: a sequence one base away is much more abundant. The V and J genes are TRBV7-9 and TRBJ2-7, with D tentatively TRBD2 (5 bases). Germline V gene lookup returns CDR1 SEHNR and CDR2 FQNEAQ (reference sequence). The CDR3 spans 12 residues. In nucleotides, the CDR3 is TGTGCCAGCAGCCTAGCCCCTCCGCAGCAGTACTTC. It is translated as CASSLAPPQQYF.

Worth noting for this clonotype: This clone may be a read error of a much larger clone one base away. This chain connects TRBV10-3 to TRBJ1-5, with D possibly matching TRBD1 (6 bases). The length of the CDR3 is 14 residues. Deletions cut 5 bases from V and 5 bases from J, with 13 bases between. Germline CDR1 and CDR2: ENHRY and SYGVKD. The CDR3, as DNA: TGTGCCATCAGTTACTGGGCAGGGGATCAGCCCCAGCATTTT. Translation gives CAISYWAGDQPQHF.

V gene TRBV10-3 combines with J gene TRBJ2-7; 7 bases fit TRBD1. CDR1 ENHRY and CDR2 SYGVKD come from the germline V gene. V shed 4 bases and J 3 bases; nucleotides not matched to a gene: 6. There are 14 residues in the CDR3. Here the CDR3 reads CAISGRDSNYEQYF. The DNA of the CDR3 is TGTGCCATCAGTGGCCGGGACAGTAACTACGAGCAGTACTTC.